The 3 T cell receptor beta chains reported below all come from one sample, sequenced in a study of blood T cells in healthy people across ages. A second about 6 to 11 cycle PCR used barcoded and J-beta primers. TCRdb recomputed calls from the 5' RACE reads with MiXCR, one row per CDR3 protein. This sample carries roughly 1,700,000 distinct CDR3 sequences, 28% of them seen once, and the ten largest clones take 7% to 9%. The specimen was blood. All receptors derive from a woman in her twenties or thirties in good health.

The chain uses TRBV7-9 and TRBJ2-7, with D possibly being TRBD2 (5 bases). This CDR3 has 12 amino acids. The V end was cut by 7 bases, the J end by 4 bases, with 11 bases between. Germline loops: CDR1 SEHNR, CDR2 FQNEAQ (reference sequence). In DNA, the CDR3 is TGTGCCAGCAACCCGGGGTGGTACGAGCAGTACTTC. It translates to CASNPGWYEQYF.

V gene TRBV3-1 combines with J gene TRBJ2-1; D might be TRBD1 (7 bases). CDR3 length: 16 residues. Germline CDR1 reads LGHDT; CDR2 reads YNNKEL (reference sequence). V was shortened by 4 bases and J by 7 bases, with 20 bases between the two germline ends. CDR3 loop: CASSPTGTAGWNEQFF. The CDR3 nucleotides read TGTGCCAGCAGCCCCACCGGGACAGCGGGCTGGAATGAGCAGTTCTTC.

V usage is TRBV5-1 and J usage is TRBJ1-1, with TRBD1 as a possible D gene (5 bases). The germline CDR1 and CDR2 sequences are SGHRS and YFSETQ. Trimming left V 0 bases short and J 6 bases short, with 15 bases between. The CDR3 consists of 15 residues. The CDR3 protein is CASSLGPQGGPEAFF. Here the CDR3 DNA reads TGCGCCAGCAGCTTGGGGCCCCAGGGAGGTCCTGAAGCTTTCTTT. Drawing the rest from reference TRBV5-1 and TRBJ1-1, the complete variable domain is KAGVTQTPRYLIKTRGQQVTLSCSPISGHRSVSWYQQTPGQGLQFLFEYFSETQRNKGNFPGRFSGRQFSNSRSEMNVSTLELGDSALYLCASSLGPQGGPEAFFGQGTRLTVV.